These 27 T cell receptor beta chains were all obtained from the same sample, sequenced in a study of identical twins. One entry per CDR3 protein, called by TCRdb with MiXCR from the 5' RACE reads. Among hundreds of thousands of distinct CDR3 sequences listed, roughly 18% were seen once. This sample also belongs to another study, concerning T cells expressing NK-cell markers.

Sequences were obtained from PBMCs. The receptor source for this set is a woman aged 18-29 years in good health.

The chain has TRBV6-5 and TRBJ2-7; TRBD2 agrees at 10 bases. CDR3 size: 18 residues. V dropped 2 bases and J dropped 2; count of bases not matched to a gene: 12. Per germline, CDR1 MNHEY and CDR2 SVGAGI. CDR3 sequence reads: CASSYRDSRTSGPYEQYF. CDR3 DNA: TGTGCCAGCAGTTACCGGGACAGTAGGACTAGCGGCCCCTACGAGCAGTACTTC.

This clonotype was seen a handful of times. V is TRBV6-5 and J is TRBJ2-7; 10 nucleotides align to TRBD1. CDR3 size: 16 residues. The J segment lost 3 bases and the V segment lost 3 bases, leaving 8 bases of the junction unmatched. The V gene's germline CDR1 is MNHEY and CDR2 SVGAGI. The CDR3 DNA is TGTGCCAGCAGTTATCTGGCCGGGACAGGGGACTACGAGCAGTACTTC. Protein: CASSYLAGTGDYEQYF.

This clonotype was found a few times. The rearrangement uses TRBV12-3 or TRBV12-4 and TRBJ2-3; no clear D gene. V lost 1 base, J lost 6 bases, and 11 bases lay in between. The CDR3 length is 14 residues. The CDR3 DNA follows: TGTGCCAGCAGTTTAGTACTCCGAAGGGATACGCAGTATTTT. It translates to CASSLVLRRDTQYF.

This chain joins TRBV20-1 and TRBJ2-1; D not resolved. The CDR3 sequence is 12 residues long. Germline lookup yields CDR1 DFQATT and CDR2 SNEGSKA (reference sequence). The V end was cut by 1 base, the J end by 5 bases, with 6 bases between. The CDR3 sequence is CSARVGHNEQFF. Here the CDR3 DNA reads TGCAGTGCTAGAGTAGGGCACAATGAGCAGTTCTTC.

The sample holds a few counts of this clonotype. The V call is TRBV5-1, the J call TRBJ1-3; D gene uncertain. The CDR3 contains 12 residues. With 6 bases removed from V and 0 bases from J, the gap between germline ends came to 4 bases. Germline CDR1 reads SGHRS; CDR2 reads YFSETQ. The DNA for the CDR3 is TGCGCCAGCAAAAACTCTGGAAACACCATATATTTT. This codes for CASKNSGNTIYF.

This clonotype was picked up a small number of times. The rearrangement uses TRBV5-5 and TRBJ2-1, with 8 bases identical to TRBD2. V trimming: 0 bases; J trimming: 9 bases; junction bases outside the gene matches: 14. The V gene's germline CDR1 is SGHKS and CDR2 YYEKEE (reference sequence). The CDR3 has 17 residues. The CDR3, as DNA: TGTGCCAGCAGCTTGGCGGTCGGGAGGGCCGATGGGCGTGAGCAGTTCTTC. It specifies CASSLAVGRADGREQFF.

The chain links TRBV12-3 or TRBV12-4 to TRBJ2-5, with 10 bases lining up with TRBD2. The V segment lost 4 bases and the J segment 6 bases; nucleotides outside the gene matches: 14. The CDR3 is made up of 17 amino acids. DNA for the CDR3: TGTGCCAGCAGTTCCAACTTCGGACTAGCGGTTCAACAGACCCAGTACTTC. Encoded protein: CASSSNFGLAVQQTQYF.

This sequence joins TRBV6-2 or TRBV6-3 and TRBJ2-1; 8 bases line up with TRBD2. This CDR3 has 15 residues. The V segment lost 1 base and the J segment 3 bases; nucleotides outside the gene matches: 2. Germline V lookup: CDR1 MNHEY, CDR2 SVGEGT. The CDR3 region has the DNA TGTGCCAGCAGTTACTGGCTAGCGGGCTACAATGAGCAGTTCTTC. This gives the protein CASSYWLAGYNEQFF.

Written as DNA, the CDR3 is TGCGCCAGCAGCCAAGTATATTCAGCGAATTGGGCAGATACGCAGTATTTT. Its protein is CASSQVYSANWADTQYF. J is TRBJ2-3 and V is TRBV4-3, with D uncertain. This CDR3 comprises 17 residues. CDR1 is LGHNA, CDR2 YSLEER, per germline. Between the trimmed V and J ends, which lost 1 base and 4 bases, there was a span of 18 bases.

This clonotype was recorded a few times. The V gene is TRBV15, the J gene TRBJ1-1; tentatively, D is TRBD1 (6 bases). The ends were cut back, 0 bases at V and 0 bases at J, with 8 bases in the middle. The CDR3 is made up of 15 amino acids. Germline V gene data show CDR1 as LNHNV and CDR2 as YYDKDF (reference sequence). CDR3 in amino acids: CATSRDDRMNTEAFF. The CDR3 bases are TGTGCCACCAGCAGAGACGACAGGATGAACACTGAAGCTTTCTTT.

A few counts support this clonotype. The rearrangement joins TRBV5-1 to TRBJ1-2; D is ambiguous. Germline V gene sequence: CDR1 SGHRS, CDR2 YFSETQ. Between the trimmed V and J ends, which lost 4 bases and 1 base, there was a span of 17 bases. The CDR3 has 16 residues. CDR3 coding DNA: TGCGCCAGCAGCGGTATTGGACCAGCCCTTAACTATGGCTACACCTTC. Translated, it gives CASSGIGPALNYGYTF.

This chain links TRBV20-1 with TRBJ2-3, with 12 nucleotides matching TRBD2. The V segment lost 1 base and the J segment 1 base; nucleotides outside the gene matches: 0. The germline V gene encodes CDR1 DFQATT and CDR2 SNEGSKA (reference sequence). This CDR3 contains 15 residues. CDR3 in DNA: TGCAGTGCTAGAGGGACTAGCGGGGGCACAGATACGCAGTATTTT. This encodes CSARGTSGGTDTQYF.

This clonotype was observed a handful of times. The chain has TRBV7-2 and TRBJ2-1, with D unresolved. Trimming took 5 bases from V and 10 from J, leaving 15 bases between them. The length of the CDR3 is 13 residues. Germline CDR1 is SGHTA and CDR2 is FQGNSA. The chain's CDR3 is CASSRRPGDEQFF. The CDR3 DNA sequence: TGTGCCAGCAGCCGCAGGCCAGGAGACGAGCAGTTCTTC.

At least ten counts were recorded for this clonotype. The V call is TRBV11-2, the J call TRBJ2-1; D remains ambiguous. The germline V gene has CDR1 SGHAT and CDR2 FQNNGV. This CDR3 spans 13 amino acids. V was shortened by 0 bases and J by 6 bases, with 6 bases between the two germline ends. CDR3 bases: TGTGCCAGCAGCTTAGATACGGCCAATGAGCAGTTCTTC. This codes for CASSLDTANEQFF.

This rearrangement joins TRBV2 to TRBJ2-3; D is uncertain. This CDR3 region has 10 residues. Germline V gives CDR1 SNHLY, CDR2 FYNNEI. The V gene lost 6 bases and the J gene lost 6 bases, with 4 bases spanning the gap. CDR3 nucleotides: TGTGCCAGCAGGTGGGATACGCAGTATTTT. This sequence encodes CASRWDTQYF.

V usage is TRBV5-6 and J usage is TRBJ2-7; no definite D call. Germline V gene data show CDR1 as SGHDT and CDR2 as YYEEEE. V was trimmed by 1 base and J by 5 bases, leaving 13 bases between them. The length of the CDR3 is 14 residues. The DNA of the CDR3 is TGTGCCAGCAGCTTGCGGGTTAGAGACCACGAGCAGTACTTC. As protein: CASSLRVRDHEQYF.

The chain joins TRBV12-3 or TRBV12-4 to TRBJ2-7, with TRBD2 matching 7 bases. V shed 6 bases and J 3 bases; nucleotides not matched to a gene: 14. The CDR3 is made up of 16 amino acids. The CDR3 region has the DNA TGTGCCAGCAGCACGTTCCCCCGTAAGCGGGGCTACGAGCAGTACTTC. Its translation: CASSTFPRKRGYEQYF.

The rearrangement joins TRBV7-9 to TRBJ2-1; D remains unclear. CDR1 is SEHNR and CDR2 is FQNEAQ in the germline V gene (reference sequence). CDR3 length: 12 residues. V lost 1 base and J lost 9, with 7 bases in between. Here the CDR3 DNA reads TGTGCCAGCAGCTTAGGAATAGCTGAGCAGTTCTTC. Protein sequence: CASSLGIAEQFF.

This sequence joins TRBV28 and TRBJ2-2; the match to TRBD1 covers 7 bases. This CDR3 region has 16 residues. Unmatched junction bases numbered 7, after V lost 6 bases and J lost 0 bases. Germline lookup yields CDR1 MDHEN and CDR2 SYDVKM. The CDR3 protein is CASRPTGATNTGELFF. The CDR3 region has the DNA TGTGCCAGCAGGCCCACAGGGGCCACGAACACCGGGGAGCTGTTTTTT.

Only a few counts were recorded for this clonotype. J is TRBJ2-7 and V is TRBV12-3 or TRBV12-4, with 11 bases lining up with TRBD2. The CDR3 loop spans 16 amino acids. Trimming removed 5 bases from V and 0 bases from J; junction bases left unmatched: 6. The CDR3, as DNA: TGTGCCAGCAGTCAACCGGGACTAGCGGTCTCCTACGAGCAGTACTTC. Its translation: CASSQPGLAVSYEQYF.

V and J are TRBV30 and TRBJ2-4; the D gene is possibly TRBD1 (5 bases). Germline V gene lookup returns CDR1 GTSNPN and CDR2 SVGIG (reference sequence). Trimming cost V 0 bases and J 9 bases, with 12 bases left between them. The CDR3 has 13 amino acids. The CDR3, as DNA: TGTGCCTGGAGTGTAGGGGCGCCGGGCATTCAGTACTTC. It specifies CAWSVGAPGIQYF.

This clonotype was seen a handful of times. The V gene is TRBV24-1, the J gene TRBJ2-3; maybe TRBD1 (6 bases). Germline V gives CDR1 KGHDR, CDR2 SFDVKD. Trimming removed 4 bases from V and 2 bases from J, with 12 bases in between. CDR3 size: 15 residues. In nucleotides, the CDR3 is TGTGCCACCAGTGACAGACAGGCCCCCACAGATACGCAGTATTTT. Its translation: CATSDRQAPTDTQYF.

This clonotype was observed at least ten times. At one of its ends the junction is not consistent with the germline gene, which may arise from a read error. The chain has TRBV12-3 or TRBV12-4 and TRBJ2-3; tentatively, D is TRBD1 (5 bases). This CDR3 is built from 14 residues. CDR3 bases: TGTGCCAGCAGCTTAGGGGCAGTAACAGATACGCAGTATTTT. Amino acids: CASSLGAVTDTQYF.

The chain carries TRBV5-1 and TRBJ2-2; 8 nucleotides agree with TRBD1. The trim removed 3 bases at V and 4 bases at J, leaving 2 bases unmatched. Germline V gene data show CDR1 as SGHRS and CDR2 as YFSETQ. This CDR3 contains 14 residues. The CDR3 DNA follows: TGCGCCAGCAGCTCACAGGGGGGCACCGGGGAGCTGTTTTTT. Protein: CASSSQGGTGELFF.

V usage is TRBV20-1 and J usage is TRBJ1-1, with D perhaps matching TRBD1 (6 bases). The germline V gene has CDR1 DFQATT and CDR2 SNEGSKA (reference sequence). The ends were cut back, 5 bases at V and 5 bases at J, with 24 bases in the middle. The CDR3 has 16 residues. This CDR3 is CSAPTPGQKSRTEAFF. The DNA of the CDR3 is TGCAGTGCTCCGACACCGGGACAAAAGTCTAGGACTGAAGCTTTCTTT.

With respect to this clonotype: An end of the junction does not agree with germline; a read error may underlie this. This rearrangement joins TRBV19 to TRBJ2-7, with D unclear. From germline, CDR1 is LNHDA and CDR2 SQIVND (reference sequence). This CDR3 region has 13 residues. As DNA, the CDR3 is TGTGCCAGTAGTTTAATATTCGCCTACGAGCAGAACTTC. This sequence encodes CASSLIFAYEQNF.

The V gene is TRBV20-1, the J gene TRBJ2-3; 11 bases map to TRBD1. With V trimmed by 1 base and J by 0 bases, 3 bases remained unmatched. The CDR3 covers 16 residues. Germline assignment: CDR1 DFQATT and CDR2 SNEGSKA (reference sequence). The CDR3 loop reads CSARVGTGGSTDTQYF. CDR3 nucleotide sequence: TGCAGTGCTAGAGTAGGGACAGGGGGTAGCACAGATACGCAGTATTTT.